One and the same sample provided the 14 T cell receptor beta chains below, sequenced in a study of molecular identifiers for immune sequencing clone quantification. TCRdb fed the PCR reads into MiXCR, producing one record per CDR3 protein. The sample records some 89,000 distinct CDR3 sequences, 20% to 25% being singletons. Source material: naive CD8+ T cells from blood, with Jurkat cell RNA spiked in. Described subset: FACS-sorted CD8+CD4-CCR7+CD45RA+ naive T cells. These TCRs come from a human donor in good health. Some libraries in this study had Jurkat cell RNA spiked in.

This clonotype was observed many times. The CDR3, as DNA: TGTGCCAGCAGCCTGACAACGACGACAGGGACTTATCAGCCCCAGCATTTT. It specifies CASSLTTTTGTYQPQHF. The chain joins TRBV12-1 to TRBJ1-5; the D call TRBD1 from the table was never checked on the DNA. TRBV12-1 is a recognized pseudogene. The length of the CDR3 is 17 residues.

Only a few counts were recorded for this clonotype. The chain joins TRBV15 to TRBJ2-7, with 8 bases fitting TRBD1. The V segment lost 0 bases and the J segment 4 bases; nucleotides outside the gene matches: 5. Germline CDR1 reads LNHNV; CDR2 reads YYDKDF (reference sequence). The CDR3 has 15 amino acids. As DNA, the CDR3 is TGTGCCACCAGCAGAGATCTGGGGACAGGTTACGAGCAGTACTTC. Translation gives CATSRDLGTGYEQYF. The variable domain in full, completed from reference TRBV15 and TRBJ2-7, reads DAMVIQNPRYQVTQFGKPVTLSCSQTLNHNVMYWYQQKSSQAPKLLFHYYDKDFNNEADTPDNFQSRRPNTSFCFLDIRSPGLGDTAMYLCATSRDLGTGYEQYFGPGTRLTVT.

As concerns this clonotype: A much larger clonotype is one base distant, so this may be a read error. The chain recombines TRBV12-3 or TRBV12-4 with TRBJ1-5; D gene ambiguous. The CDR3 has 12 amino acids. Trimming removed 3 bases from V and 8 bases from J, with 8 bases in between. CDR3 loop: CASSLAIEPQHF. As DNA, the CDR3 is TGTGCCAGCAGTTTGGCAATAGAGCCCCAGCATTTT.

This clonotype was detected only once. The gene calls are TRBV20-1 and TRBJ2-3; TRBD2 matches 9 bases. In germline, CDR1 is DFQATT, CDR2 SNEGSKA (reference sequence). V lost 5 bases, J lost 8 bases, and 17 bases stayed unmatched. This CDR3 region has 16 residues. CDR3 bases: TGCAGTGCTCAAATACTTGCGGGGGGGCCAATAGGTACGCAGTATTTT. Translating gives CSAQILAGGPIGTQYF.

Of note for this clonotype: This may come from a read error, since a much larger clone is one base off. This sequence joins TRBV4-3 and TRBJ2-3; possibly TRBD1 or TRBD2 for D (6 bases each). The CDR3 loop spans 16 amino acids. With 0 bases removed from V and 4 bases from J, the gap between germline ends came to 14 bases. Germline CDR1 LGHNA, CDR2 YSLEER. The CDR3 sequence: CASSQEGAGSADTQYF. CDR3 in DNA: TGCGCCAGCAGCCAAGAGGGGGCCGGGAGCGCAGATACGCAGTATTTT.

With respect to this clonotype: A much larger clone is a single base away; this may be a read error. This rearrangement joins TRBV20-1 to TRBJ2-3; D is possibly TRBD1 or TRBD2 (5 bases each). This CDR3 region has 14 residues. Germline CDR1 reads DFQATT; CDR2 reads SNEGSKA (reference sequence). CDR3 in amino acids: CSTSGPGRTDTQYF. For the CDR3, the DNA is TGCAGTACTAGTGGCCCGGGGCGCACAGATACGCAGTATTTT.

This clonotype was detected ten times or more. The J gene is TRBJ1-4, the V gene TRBV7-9; D is unresolved. V lost 8 bases and J 3 bases, leaving 4 bases between the germline ends. The CDR3 has 11 residues. Germline CDR1 is SEHNR and CDR2 is FQNEAQ (reference sequence). The CDR3 DNA is TGTGCCAGCTCAGCTAATGAAAAACTGTTTTTT. Protein: CASSANEKLFF.

On this clonotype itself: Being one base from a much bigger clone, this may be a read error. The rearrangement joins TRBV28 to TRBJ2-2; tentative D call: TRBD1 (5 bases). Germline V gene data show CDR1 as MDHEN and CDR2 as SYDVKM. The CDR3 consists of 15 residues. V shed 4 bases and J shed 3 bases, with 12 bases lying between them. CDR3 sequence reads: CASSSTESYTGELFF. The CDR3 nucleotides read TGTGCCAGCAGTTCGACAGAGTCCTACACCGGGGAGCTGTTTTTT.

In this sample, this clonotype turned up many times. V is TRBV19 and J is TRBJ2-3; 10 bases match TRBD2. The CDR3 is 15 residues long. Germline V lookup: CDR1 LNHDA, CDR2 SQIVND (reference sequence). The J segment lost 0 bases and the V segment lost 7 bases, leaving 4 bases of the junction unmatched. The chain's CDR3 is CASTLAGASTDTQYF. The CDR3 DNA reads TGTGCCAGTACTCTAGCGGGGGCAAGCACAGATACGCAGTATTTT.

There are a few counts of this clonotype. This chain joins TRBV6-2 or TRBV6-3 and TRBJ1-6; D possibly corresponds to TRBD1 (6 bases). V was pared by 6 bases and J by 5 bases, with 11 bases between. The CDR3 has 14 amino acids. Germline-derived CDR1 and CDR2 are MNHEY and SVGEGT. Here the CDR3 reads CASSHHRDNSPLHF. The CDR3 DNA reads TGTGCCAGCAGCCACCACAGGGATAATTCACCCCTCCACTTT.

The chain joins TRBV12-3 or TRBV12-4 to TRBJ2-1, with a weak D call TRBD2 (5 bases). This CDR3 has 13 residues. The V and J ends lost 6 bases and 8 bases respectively, with 14 bases between them. As DNA, the CDR3 is TGTGCCAGCAGGGGCAGACTAAGGGATGAGCAGTTCTTC. It translates to CASRGRLRDEQFF.

This clonotype was counted a few times. The gene calls are TRBV9 and TRBJ2-7, with TRBD2 identical over 8 bases. CDR1 and CDR2 (germline): SGDLS, YYNGEE. With V trimmed by 0 bases and J by 2 bases, 4 bases remained unmatched. The CDR3 contains 15 residues. The CDR3 reads CASSVAAGATYEQYF. CDR3 nucleotide sequence: TGTGCCAGCAGCGTAGCAGCGGGGGCAACCTACGAGCAGTACTTC.

This clonotype was seen ten or more times. The chain is built from TRBV12-3 or TRBV12-4 and TRBJ2-3; D remains ambiguous. This CDR3 region has 13 residues. Trimming took 3 bases from V and 2 from J, leaving 6 bases between them. In nucleotides, the CDR3 is TGTGCCAGCAGTTTGGTCCCCACAGATACGCAGTATTTT. Protein product: CASSLVPTDTQYF.

This clonotype has a handful of counts. The chain is built from TRBV27 and TRBJ1-2; weak D call: TRBD1 (5 bases). There are 16 residues in the CDR3. V shed 6 bases and J shed 6 bases, with 23 bases lying between them. Germline V gene sequence: CDR1 MNHEY, CDR2 SMNVEV (reference sequence). CDR3 sequence: CASSRAVGGLWDGYTF. Here the CDR3 DNA reads TGTGCCAGCAGCCGGGCGGTGGGGGGTCTATGGGATGGCTACACCTTC.